These 20 T cell receptor beta chains share one sample of origin, sequenced in a study of OX40 agonist ivuxolimab in advanced cancers. Preparation of the library involved the immunoSEQ multiplex PCR assay. TCRdb provides this immuneACCESS table in a form limited to in-frame rearrangements. Some clones are lacking; in checked studies, under half of them reflect an unresolved V gene, and why the rest are absent is not known. The sample table records about 35,000 clones; roughly 80% of these occur just once. Less than 25% of the sample is taken by the ten largest. This specimen was CD4+ or CD8+ T cells sorted from blood, taken in a trial of the OX40 agonist ivuxolimab. These receptors all come from an adult with an advanced solid tumor such as melanoma, head and neck, liver or kidney cancer.

The rearrangement joins TRBV11-2 to TRBJ2-7, with TRBD1 identical over 10 bases. Germline loops: CDR1 SGHAT, CDR2 FQNNGV. The CDR3 spans 15 residues. The ends lost 1 base at V and 4 bases at J; junction bases unmatched: 4. CDR3 sequence reads: CASSLGTGGDYEQYF. The CDR3 DNA reads TGTGCCAGCAGCTTAGGGACAGGGGGGGATTACGAGCAGTACTTC.

The chain has TRBV27 and TRBJ1-2, with D perhaps TRBD1 (6 bases). Germline CDR1 reads MNHEY; CDR2 reads SMNVEV (reference sequence). This CDR3 region has 14 residues. With 5 bases removed from V and 1 base from J, the gap between germline ends came to 11 bases. CDR3 sequence (DNA): TGTGCCAGCAGTCCTTGGGACATTAACTATGGCTACACCTTC. Residues: CASSPWDINYGYTF.

The chain links TRBV28 to TRBJ1-2; D gene uncertain. V dropped 2 bases and J dropped 0 bases, with 16 bases sitting between them. The CDR3 extends over 17 amino acids. The V gene's germline CDR1 is MDHEN and CDR2 SYDVKM. The CDR3 DNA reads as TGTGCCAGCAGTTTACCCCCGGCGGTCGTAGCTAACTATGGCTACACCTTC. This translates into CASSLPPAVVANYGYTF.

The chain combines TRBV7-6 with TRBJ2-5; D unresolved. In germline, CDR1 is SGHVS, CDR2 FNYEAQ. The CDR3 consists of 13 residues. Trimming left V 5 bases short and J 5 bases short, with 12 bases between. This chain's CDR3 is CASSPNSVETQYF. As DNA, the CDR3 is TGTGCCAGCAGCCCTAACTCCGTGGAGACCCAGTACTTC.

The gene calls are TRBV6-1 and TRBJ2-7; the match to TRBD1 covers 8 bases. Losses at the gene ends were 5 bases for V and 7 bases for J; bases not matched to a gene: 7. The CDR3 contains 13 residues. CDR1 and CDR2 from the germline V gene are MNHNS and SASEGT. DNA of the CDR3: TGTGCCAGCAGTCCACAGGGGGTTTTAGAGCAGTACTTC. Translating it yields CASSPQGVLEQYF.

The chain has TRBV28 and TRBJ2-1; D is perhaps TRBD2 (6 bases). This CDR3 has 18 amino acids. Germline V gives CDR1 MDHEN, CDR2 SYDVKM. V was pared by 5 bases and J by 4 bases, with 24 bases between. The CDR3 loop reads CASSTWTPRRGNYNEQFF. Here the CDR3 DNA reads TGTGCCAGCAGTACTTGGACACCCCGGCGGGGAAATTACAATGAGCAGTTCTTC.

V and J are TRBV27 and TRBJ1-2; D gene uncertain. Germline CDR1 is MNHEY and CDR2 is SMNVEV (reference sequence). CDR3 length: 13 amino acids. The V and J ends lost 3 bases and 6 bases respectively, with 11 bases between them. The CDR3 sequence is CASSFAGDHGYTF. For the CDR3, the DNA is TGTGCCAGCAGTTTCGCGGGTGACCATGGCTACACCTTC.

The rearrangement joins TRBV27 to TRBJ2-3; tentatively, D is TRBD1 or TRBD2 (5 bases each). Trimming took 6 bases from V and 6 from J, leaving 13 bases between them. The germline V gene encodes CDR1 MNHEY and CDR2 SMNVEV (reference sequence). The CDR3 length is 13 residues. The CDR3 is CASRGVFGDTQYF. For the CDR3, the DNA is TGTGCCAGCAGGGGGGTTTTTGGGGATACGCAGTATTTT.

The rearrangement uses TRBV7-6 and TRBJ1-5, with unresolved D. The CDR3 has 15 amino acids. The V gene's germline CDR1 is SGHVS and CDR2 FNYEAQ. V was pared by 0 bases and J by 2 bases, with 8 bases between. Here the CDR3 DNA reads TGTGCCAGCAGCTTAGCAGTGGGTGGCAATCAGCCCCAGCATTTT. Amino acid sequence: CASSLAVGGNQPQHF.

This clone was detected only a few times. The V gene is TRBV27, the J gene TRBJ2-3, with 8 bases that match TRBD2. The trim removed 2 bases at V and 1 base at J, leaving 2 bases unmatched. This CDR3 comprises 15 residues. CDR1 MNHEY and CDR2 SMNVEV come from the germline V gene (reference sequence). CDR3 coding DNA: TGTGCCAGCAGTTTACCGACTAGCGGCACAGATACGCAGTATTTT. This sequence encodes CASSLPTSGTDTQYF.

The V call is TRBV28, the J call TRBJ2-1, with 8 bases that match TRBD1. V shed 2 bases, J shed 3 bases, and the junction held 3 bases outside the gene matches. The CDR3 length is 15 residues. The germline V gene has CDR1 MDHEN and CDR2 SYDVKM. The CDR3 nucleotides are TGTGCCAGCAGTTTAGCAGGGGGCGGCTACAATGAGCAGTTCTTC. Translation: CASSLAGGGYNEQFF.

This chain uses TRBV11-2 with TRBJ2-2; D unclear. Germline V lookup: CDR1 SGHAT, CDR2 FQNNGV. The ends were cut back, 7 bases at V and 5 bases at J, with 2 bases in the middle. This CDR3 has 10 amino acids. The CDR3 spells CASTTGELFF. CDR3 DNA: TGTGCCAGCACGACCGGGGAGCTGTTTTTT. The whole variable domain, remainder taken from reference TRBV11-2 and TRBJ2-2, is EAGVAQSPRYKIIEKRQSVAFWCNPISGHATLYWYQQILGQGPKLLIQFQNNGVVDDSQLPKDRFSAERLKGVDSTLKIQPAKLEDSAVYLCASTTGELFFGEGSRLTVL.

The CDR3 nucleotides are TGTGCCAGCAGCGTAGTTAGCGGGGCCCAAGAGACCCAGTACTTC. Translating it yields CASSVVSGAQETQYF. The V and J genes are TRBV9 and TRBJ2-5; 8 bases align to TRBD2. The length of the CDR3 is 15 residues. Germline lookup yields CDR1 SGDLS and CDR2 YYNGEE. J was trimmed by 1 base and V by 0 bases; bases with no gene match: 2.

CDR3 nucleotide sequence: TGTGCCACCAGCAGTGGACTAGCGGGGGTCCCCTCCTACAATGAGCAGTTCTTC. This codes for CATSSGLAGVPSYNEQFF. This chain uses TRBV15 with TRBJ2-1, with 13 bases that match TRBD2. The germline V gene has CDR1 LNHNV and CDR2 YYDKDF (reference sequence). The CDR3 loop spans 18 amino acids. V lost 3 bases and J lost 0; bases outside the gene matches: 5.

DNA for the CDR3: TGTGCCAGCAGCTACACAGCCAGCTCCTATAATTCACCCCTCCACTTT. Translation: CASSYTASSYNSPLHF. The chain is built from TRBV7-2 and TRBJ1-6, with D unresolved. V was shortened by 4 bases and J by 0 bases, with 10 bases between the two germline ends. CDR1 SGHTA and CDR2 FQGNSA come from the germline V gene. The CDR3 has 16 residues.

The chain carries TRBV7-2 and TRBJ1-4; 7 nucleotides line up with TRBD1. This CDR3 is built from 13 residues. The V segment lost 7 bases and the J segment 6 bases; nucleotides outside the gene matches: 5. The germline V gene encodes CDR1 SGHTA and CDR2 FQGNSA. The CDR3 reads CASKGGGDEKLFF. DNA of the CDR3: TGTGCCAGCAAAGGGGGCGGCGATGAAAAACTGTTTTTT.

The rearrangement joins TRBV27 to TRBJ1-2, with 9 nucleotides matching TRBD1. Germline loops: CDR1 MNHEY, CDR2 SMNVEV (reference sequence). The CDR3 contains 15 residues. V dropped 1 base and J dropped 7; count of bases not matched to a gene: 7. The DNA of the CDR3 is TGTGCCAGCAGTTTATTTCCACAGGGGGCGGGTGGCTACACCTTC. Its translation is CASSLFPQGAGGYTF.

In its sample, this clone was seen a few times. This sequence joins TRBV19 and TRBJ2-1, with 13 bases identical to TRBD2. V dropped 2 bases and J dropped 2; count of bases not matched to a gene: 0. Germline CDR1 and CDR2: LNHDA and SQIVND (reference sequence). CDR3 size: 16 residues. DNA for the CDR3: TGTGCCAGTAGTATAACTAGCGGGAGGGCCTACAATGAGCAGTTCTTC. Encoded protein: CASSITSGRAYNEQFF.

The sample holds one count of this clone. The rearrangement links TRBV27 to TRBJ2-1, with 10 bases matching TRBD1. CDR1 and CDR2 (germline): MNHEY, SMNVEV (reference sequence). Germline trimming cut 2 bases from V and 4 bases from J; bases unmatched to any gene: 2. The CDR3 loop spans 15 amino acids. CDR3 DNA: TGTGCCAGCAGTTTAGGGACAGGGGCATACAATGAGCAGTTCTTC. Protein sequence: CASSLGTGAYNEQFF.

This clone was seen a few times. This chain connects TRBV11-3 to TRBJ2-1; TRBD2 matches at 14 bases. The CDR3 has 20 residues. CDR1 and CDR2 (germline): SGHNT, YENEEA. The V gene end was trimmed by 5 bases and the J gene end by 0 bases; junction bases not matched to a gene: 12. This CDR3 reads CASSHWVGTSGSNSYNEQFF. CDR3 nucleotides: TGTGCCAGCAGCCACTGGGTCGGGACTAGCGGGAGTAACTCCTACAATGAGCAGTTCTTC.